The rows below give T cell receptor beta chains drawn from one sample of a study of blood T cell repertoires in COVID-19. The method was immunoSEQ multiplex PCR; TCRdb's version includes in-frame clones alone and lacks a portion of them. The sample consists of roughly 240,000 clones, roughly 82% of them appearing once. Sample: peripheral blood. The receptors originated from a woman between 65 and 79 years old with acute or convalescent COVID-19. Both conserved end residues are part of each CDR3. Fields, in order: clone size, V gene, D gene, J gene, CDR3 DNA, CDR3 protein. D genes are given only for firm matches. Rows may omit the clone size; those that give it use once, few, many or a size class.

clone size: few
V gene: TRBV5-1
D gene: TRBD2
J gene: TRBJ2-1
CDR3 DNA: TGCGCCAGCAGCTTGGCCCTTAGCGGGTCGTACAATGAGCAGTTCTTC
CDR3 protein: CASSLALSGSYNEQFF

clone size: -
V gene: TRBV2
D gene: -
J gene: TRBJ1-2
CDR3 DNA: TGTGCCAGCAGTGACCAGGGGCGAACACGAAGGTCTTTC
CDR3 protein: CASSDQGRTRRSF

clone size: -
V gene: TRBV5-1
D gene: TRBD1
J gene: TRBJ2-3
CDR3 DNA: TGCGCCAGCAGCTTGAGTTGGACAGGGGAGGGCACGCAGTATTTT
CDR3 protein: CASSLSWTGEGTQYF

clone size: -
V gene: TRBV28
D gene: -
J gene: TRBJ1-2
CDR3 DNA: TGTGCCAGCAGTCCCCAGAACTATGGCTACACCTTC
CDR3 protein: CASSPQNYGYTF

clone size: -
V gene: TRBV4-1
D gene: -
J gene: TRBJ2-3
CDR3 DNA: TGCGCCAGCAGCCTTCAAGTTCTCCCTTCGGGGGGCACAGATACGCAGTATTTT
CDR3 protein: CASSLQVLPSGGTDTQYF

clone size: -
V gene: TRBV11-3
D gene: TRBD1
J gene: TRBJ2-3
CDR3 DNA: TGTGCCAGCAGTTCCCAGGGGGCCAGCACAGATACGCAGTATTTT
CDR3 protein: CASSSQGASTDTQYF

clone size: -
V gene: TRBV23-1
D gene: -
J gene: TRBJ1-5
CDR3 DNA: TGCGCCAGCAGCCCTCGCGGAGAGCATTTAAAACAGGTTGGGAGCAATCAGCCCCAGCATTTT
CDR3 protein: CASSPRGEHLKQVGSNQPQHF

clone size: once
V gene: TRBV3-1/TRBV3-2
D gene: TRBD2
J gene: TRBJ2-1
CDR3 DNA: TGTGCCAGCACGACTAGCGGGGGACCCTACAATGAGCAGTTCTTC
CDR3 protein: CASTTSGGPYNEQFF

clone size: -
V gene: TRBV7-9
D gene: -
J gene: TRBJ2-1
CDR3 DNA: TGTGCCAGCAGCTTTCAGGGGGGAGACTACAATGAGCAGTTCTTC
CDR3 protein: CASSFQGGDYNEQFF

clone size: -
V gene: TRBV28
D gene: -
J gene: TRBJ1-2
CDR3 DNA: TGTGCCAGCAGTCGTTCGGGAGGACGCTATGGCTACACCTTC
CDR3 protein: CASSRSGGRYGYTF

clone size: -
V gene: TRBV11-2
D gene: -
J gene: TRBJ1-1
CDR3 DNA: TGTGCCAGCAGCTTAGATCGGGGTGAACTCATGAACACTGAAGCTTTCTTT
CDR3 protein: CASSLDRGELMNTEAFF

clone size: -
V gene: TRBV7-6
D gene: -
J gene: TRBJ2-7
CDR3 DNA: TGTGCCAGCAGCTCGATGACAAAGGGGGTGTACGAGCAGTACTTC
CDR3 protein: CASSSMTKGVYEQYF

clone size: -
V gene: TRBV7-2
D gene: TRBD1
J gene: TRBJ2-7
CDR3 DNA: TGTGCCAGCAGCTTAGAGGGGGCAGCCGAATACGAGCAGTACTTC
CDR3 protein: CASSLEGAAEYEQYF

clone size: -
V gene: TRBV5-6
D gene: -
J gene: TRBJ2-5
CDR3 DNA: TGTGCCAGCAGCTCCCAGAAGACCCAGTACTTC
CDR3 protein: CASSSQKTQYF

clone size: -
V gene: TRBV2
D gene: -
J gene: TRBJ2-7
CDR3 DNA: TGTGCCAGCAGTGATGGGGGGGGCGTCGGGTACGAGCAGTACTTC
CDR3 protein: CASSDGGGVGYEQYF

clone size: -
V gene: TRBV6-1
D gene: -
J gene: TRBJ1-4
CDR3 DNA: TGTGCCAGCAGTGATACGGGAGGGATCATAGAACTGTTTTTT
CDR3 protein: CASSDTGGIIELFF

clone size: -
V gene: TRBV27
D gene: -
J gene: TRBJ1-4
CDR3 DNA: TGTGCCAGCAGTTCACAGGTGCTGCGAGGTTTCGCTAATGAAAAACTGTTTTTT
CDR3 protein: CASSSQVLRGFANEKLFF

clone size: -
V gene: TRBV19
D gene: TRBD1
J gene: TRBJ1-1
CDR3 DNA: TGTGCCAGTAGTAACCCCGGGACAGGGGCCACTGAAGCTTTCTTT
CDR3 protein: CASSNPGTGATEAFF

clone size: -
V gene: TRBV6-5
D gene: TRBD1
J gene: TRBJ1-5
CDR3 DNA: TGTGCCAGCAGTACACAGGGGGAAGGCAATCAGCCCCAGCATTTT
CDR3 protein: CASSTQGEGNQPQHF

clone size: -
V gene: TRBV7-2
D gene: TRBD1
J gene: TRBJ1-2
CDR3 DNA: TGTGCCAGCAGTCCTGGGGACAGCAGTATTCGAGGCTACACCTTC
CDR3 protein: CASSPGDSSIRGYTF

clone size: -
V gene: TRBV10-2
D gene: -
J gene: TRBJ1-5
CDR3 DNA: TGCGCCAGCTCTGCCGGGAACTATCAGCCCCAGCATTTT
CDR3 protein: CASSAGNYQPQHF

clone size: -
V gene: TRBV6-5
D gene: -
J gene: TRBJ1-4
CDR3 DNA: TGTGCCAGCAGGGGGCCCTCCCACGAAAAACTGTTTTTT
CDR3 protein: CASRGPSHEKLFF